A selection of T cell receptor beta chains follows, all from one sample in a study of T cells after yellow fever vaccination. TCRdb analysed the 5' RACE reads with MiXCR anew, one entry per CDR3 protein. The sample consists of tens of thousands of distinct CDR3 sequences, approximately 7.5% of them appearing once. Here the sequenced sample was CD8+ T cells sorted from PBMCs, taken on the day of the yellow fever booster vaccination. The source of these receptors is a man aged 30 to 39 who received the YFV17D yellow fever vaccine. Each CDR3 is given with its conserved first and last residue. The order of the fields is D gene, J gene, CDR3 length, clone size, V gene, CDR3 DNA, CDR3 protein. The D gene is left open where the match is weak. A row's size may be missing; if present it is once, few, many or a size class.

d_gene: NA
j_gene: TRBJ1-1
len: 12
abundance: many
v_gene: TRBV20-1
CDR3nt: TGCAGTGCCGGTTCAGGGGACACTGAAGCTTTCTTT
CDR3aa: CSAGSGDTEAFF

d_gene: NA
j_gene: TRBJ2-5
len: 15
abundance: NA
v_gene: TRBV4-3
CDR3nt: TGCGCCAGCAGCCAGACGGGGACGGGGCAAGAGACCCAGTACTTC
CDR3aa: CASSQTGTGQETQYF

d_gene: NA
j_gene: TRBJ2-1
len: 15
abundance: few
v_gene: TRBV5-4
CDR3nt: TGTGCCACCATCTATTGGACTGGCAGAGGGGATGAGCAGTTCTTC
CDR3aa: CATIYWTGRGDEQFF

d_gene: NA
j_gene: TRBJ2-7
len: 11
abundance: NA
v_gene: TRBV7-2
CDR3nt: TGTGCCAGCAGCTTACTGACCGAGCAGTACTTC
CDR3aa: CASSLLTEQYF

d_gene: NA
j_gene: TRBJ1-1
len: 13
abundance: few
v_gene: TRBV13
CDR3nt: TGTGCCAGCAGCTTAGGGCGGGACACTGAAGCTTTCTTT
CDR3aa: CASSLGRDTEAFF

d_gene: TRBD1
j_gene: TRBJ1-1
len: 21
abundance: few
v_gene: TRBV7-3
CDR3nt: TGTGCCAGCAGCTTAAACGCCCCGGACAGGGGGGCGAAAAGCGTAAACACTGAAGCTTTCTTT
CDR3aa: CASSLNAPDRGAKSVNTEAFF

d_gene: TRBD2
j_gene: TRBJ2-7
len: 12
abundance: few
v_gene: TRBV2
CDR3nt: TGTGCCAGCAGTGCACTAGCGGGCGAGCAGTACTTC
CDR3aa: CASSALAGEQYF

d_gene: NA
j_gene: TRBJ2-1
len: 13
abundance: few
v_gene: TRBV6-1
CDR3nt: TGTGCCAGCAGCCAAACAACCTACAATGAGCAGTTCTTC
CDR3aa: CASSQTTYNEQFF

d_gene: TRBD2
j_gene: TRBJ2-7
len: 16
abundance: few
v_gene: TRBV20-1
CDR3nt: TGCAGTGCTAGAGATACCCCCGGACTAGCGGACTACGAGCAGTACTTC
CDR3aa: CSARDTPGLADYEQYF

d_gene: NA
j_gene: TRBJ2-1
len: 16
abundance: few
v_gene: TRBV2
CDR3nt: TGTGCCAGACAACTCGGGCAGGCCCTGGGATACAATGAGCAGTTCTTC
CDR3aa: CARQLGQALGYNEQFF

d_gene: TRBD1
j_gene: TRBJ2-1
len: 14
abundance: NA
v_gene: TRBV28
CDR3nt: TGTGCCAGCAGTTTATATGGGGACCAGGGGGCCGGGCTCTTC
CDR3aa: CASSLYGDQGAGLF

d_gene: NA
j_gene: TRBJ2-1
len: 13
abundance: NA
v_gene: TRBV9
CDR3nt: TGTGCCAGCAGCGTAGGTTCCCTTTATGAGCAGTTCTTC
CDR3aa: CASSVGSLYEQFF

d_gene: TRBD2
j_gene: TRBJ2-1
len: 16
abundance: few
v_gene: TRBV6-5
CDR3nt: TGTGCCAGCAGTTACTCGACGAGCGGGGACTACAATGAGCAGTTCTTC
CDR3aa: CASSYSTSGDYNEQFF

d_gene: NA
j_gene: TRBJ1-1
len: 13
abundance: many
v_gene: TRBV4-1
CDR3nt: TGCGCCAGCAGCCCCCCGGGGAACACTGAAGCTTTCTTT
CDR3aa: CASSPPGNTEAFF

d_gene: TRBD1
j_gene: TRBJ2-5
len: 16
abundance: few
v_gene: TRBV27
CDR3nt: TGTGCCAGCAGCCGCCTCCTACAGGGGGCTTGGGAGACCCAGTACTTC
CDR3aa: CASSRLLQGAWETQYF

d_gene: NA
j_gene: TRBJ1-2
len: 16
abundance: NA
v_gene: TRBV30
CDR3nt: TGTGCCTGGAGTATTTCGACGGGGGGCGTCCCTGGAGGCTACACCTTC
CDR3aa: CAWSISTGGVPGGYTF

d_gene: NA
j_gene: TRBJ2-7
len: 13
abundance: NA
v_gene: TRBV3-1
CDR3nt: TGTGCCACCAGGGCGACAGGCGCCTACGAGCAGTACTTC
CDR3aa: CATRATGAYEQYF

d_gene: NA
j_gene: TRBJ1-6
len: 16
abundance: few
v_gene: TRBV3-1
CDR3nt: TGTGCCAGCAGCTCAGGTTCGGACAGATATAATTCACCCCTCCACTTT
CDR3aa: CASSSGSDRYNSPLHF

d_gene: TRBD2
j_gene: TRBJ2-1
len: 18
abundance: many
v_gene: TRBV7-6
CDR3nt: TGTGCCAGCAGCTTAGCGCGGGCCGGGACTAGCGGGGTCAATGAGCAGTTCTTC
CDR3aa: CASSLARAGTSGVNEQFF

d_gene: TRBD2
j_gene: TRBJ2-7
len: 14
abundance: NA
v_gene: TRBV7-3
CDR3nt: TGTGCCAGCAGCCCCCCTGCGGGAGAATACGAGCAGTACTTC
CDR3aa: CASSPPAGEYEQYF

d_gene: NA
j_gene: TRBJ1-2
len: 14
abundance: NA
v_gene: TRBV15
CDR3nt: TGTGCCACCAGCCTGGTCCGCCGGCACTATGGCTACACCTTC
CDR3aa: CATSLVRRHYGYTF

d_gene: TRBD2
j_gene: TRBJ2-1
len: 17
abundance: few
v_gene: TRBV6-5
CDR3nt: TGTGCCAGCAGTTACTCCCTGCGGGAGGGGGTTCTCAATGAGCAGTTCTTC
CDR3aa: CASSYSLREGVLNEQFF

d_gene: TRBD2
j_gene: TRBJ2-1
len: 17
abundance: few
v_gene: TRBV4-3
CDR3nt: TGCGCCAGCAGCCAATCAGCCGGGACTAGCGGCTACAATGAGCAGTTCTTC
CDR3aa: CASSQSAGTSGYNEQFF

d_gene: TRBD2
j_gene: TRBJ2-3
len: 18
abundance: NA
v_gene: TRBV11-2
CDR3nt: TGTGCCAGCAGCGCCGGGACTAGCGGGAGGGCCATAACAGATACGCAGTATTTT
CDR3aa: CASSAGTSGRAITDTQYF

d_gene: TRBD1
j_gene: TRBJ2-1
len: 13
abundance: many
v_gene: TRBV6-5
CDR3nt: TGTGCCAGCTCAGACAGGGATCCCAATGAGCAGTTCTTC
CDR3aa: CASSDRDPNEQFF

d_gene: TRBD2
j_gene: TRBJ2-7
len: 14
abundance: few
v_gene: TRBV7-6
CDR3nt: TGTGCCAGCAGCGGACTAGCGGGAGCCGGCGAGCAGTACTTC
CDR3aa: CASSGLAGAGEQYF

d_gene: TRBD2
j_gene: TRBJ2-7
len: 14
abundance: many
v_gene: TRBV12-5
CDR3nt: TGTGCTAGTGCCTTGACGGGGGGATCCTACGAGCAGTACTTC
CDR3aa: CASALTGGSYEQYF

d_gene: TRBD2
j_gene: TRBJ2-1
len: 15
abundance: many
v_gene: TRBV6-1
CDR3nt: TGTGCCAGTAGAGATAGCGGGAGTGGGGCAGTTGAGCAGTTCTTC
CDR3aa: CASRDSGSGAVEQFF

d_gene: TRBD1
j_gene: TRBJ2-7
len: 12
abundance: NA
v_gene: TRBV27
CDR3nt: TGTGCCAGCAGTCGGGGACAGGGGAAGCAGTACTTC
CDR3aa: CASSRGQGKQYF

d_gene: NA
j_gene: TRBJ2-2
len: 14
abundance: few
v_gene: TRBV7-6
CDR3nt: TGTGCCAGCAGCTTAGGCGCAGGCCCCGGGGAGCTGTTTTTT
CDR3aa: CASSLGAGPGELFF